These T cell receptor beta chains were read from a single sample in a study of CD8 T cells in ankylosing spondylitis. TCRdb called the 5' RACE reads again in MiXCR, with one record for every CDR3 protein. The sample holds about 130,000 distinct CDR3 sequences, more than 5.5% seen once. The sample comprised blood, either unsorted or a sorted T cell fraction (not recorded which). The receptor set was obtained from a female donor with ankylosing spondylitis or in good health (not recorded which). The CDR3 runs from the conserved cysteine through the conserved F or W. The D gene is left open where the match is weak. Clone sizes are given selectively: once, few, many, or a class where the clone is expanded.

few	TRBD1	TRBV7-9	TRBJ1-1	TGTGCCAGCAGCGATTCAGGGGGCCCGTTAACTGAAGCTTTCTTT	CASSDSGGPLTEAFF
many	-	TRBV5-1	TRBJ2-3	TGCGCCAGCAGCGGGGGCGAGGTCACGCAGTATTTT	CASSGGEVTQYF
many	-	TRBV11-2	TRBJ2-7	TGTGCCAGCAGCCGTCCCGTAACTTACGAGCAGTACTTC	CASSRPVTYEQYF
once	-	TRBV3-1	TRBJ1-4	TGTGCCAGCAGCCAAGAGGGGAAGTCTAATGAAAAACTGTTTTTT	CASSQEGKSNEKLFF
-	-	TRBV6-1	TRBJ1-2	TGTGCCAGCAGTGAAGCGCGGCCTTATGGCTACACCTTC	CASSEARPYGYTF
many	-	TRBV12-3/TRBV12-4	TRBJ1-3	TGTGCCAGCAGTTTAATGGGCTCTGGAAACACCATATATTTT	CASSLMGSGNTIYF
many	-	TRBV29-1	TRBJ1-5	TGCAGCGTTGGACAGGACAATCAGCCCCAGCATTTT	CSVGQDNQPQHF
few	-	TRBV6-5	TRBJ2-3	TGTGCCAGCAGTTACTCAGAACAGGGCGTCCCCTCAGATACGCAGTATTTT	CASSYSEQGVPSDTQYF
many	TRBD1	TRBV5-1	TRBJ2-7	TGCGCCAGCAGTTCGGGGGTCCGGACAGGGAGCTCCTACGAGCAGTACTTC	CASSSGVRTGSSYEQYF
-	-	TRBV29-1	TRBJ1-2	TGCAGCGTTGATTCCCACCAGGGCTATGGCTACACCTTC	CSVDSHQGYGYTF
many	-	TRBV12-3/TRBV12-4	TRBJ1-3	TGTGCCAGCAGTTTAGTGGGGTCCCGCTCTCTCTCTGGAAACACCATATATTTT	CASSLVGSRSLSGNTIYF
many	TRBD2	TRBV5-1	TRBJ2-2	TGCGCCAGCAGCGGCACGGGACTACCGAACACCGGGGAGCTGTTTTTT	CASSGTGLPNTGELFF
many	-	TRBV5-1	TRBJ1-6	TGCGCCAGCAGCTTGGTTCAGGCGCGTTTTTCACCCCTCCACTTT	CASSLVQARFSPLHF
many	-	TRBV5-1	TRBJ2-7	TGCGCCAGCAGCTCACAGGGATCCTCCTACGAGCAGTACTTC	CASSSQGSSYEQYF
many	-	TRBV30	TRBJ1-4	TGTGCCTGGAGTGTACAGCCTAGGGAAAAACTGTTTTTT	CAWSVQPREKLFF
few	-	TRBV29-1	TRBJ2-7	TGCAGCGTCGACGATTCGGGGGAGCAGTACTTC	CSVDDSGEQYF
many	-	TRBV20-1	TRBJ2-2	TGCAGTGCAAAAAAGACAGTTAACACCGGGGAGCTGTTTTTT	CSAKKTVNTGELFF
many	TRBD2	TRBV7-9	TRBJ2-7	TGTGCCAGCAGCTTTACAGCGGGAGGCTCCTACGAGCAGTACTTC	CASSFTAGGSYEQYF
many	TRBD2	TRBV28	TRBJ2-1	TGTGCCAGCAGTTTAGGTAGCGGGGCGGGAAACAATGAGCAGTTCTTC	CASSLGSGAGNNEQFF
many	TRBD2	TRBV5-5	TRBJ2-5	TGTGCCAGCTCCCCACCAAGCGGGGGGAAAGAGACCCAGTACTTC	CASSPPSGGKETQYF
many	-	TRBV6-5	TRBJ1-6	TGTGCCAGCAGGACGGACAGTTCACCCCTCCACTTT	CASRTDSSPLHF
many	-	TRBV20-1	TRBJ1-6	TGCAGTGCCCTCCGGCAGGGGTTTTATTCACCCCTCCACTTT	CSALRQGFYSPLHF
many	-	TRBV25-1	TRBJ1-1	TGTGCCAGCAGTGAAATGCGCAGGGGACTAACTGAGAACACTGAAGCTTTCTTT	CASSEMRRGLTENTEAFF
few	TRBD1	TRBV2	TRBJ2-7	TGTGCCGTCACGGACAGGGTGTACGAGCAGTACTTC	CAVTDRVYEQYF
many	TRBD1	TRBV6-1	TRBJ1-1	TGTGCCAGCACCTCCGCTCCGGGACAGAAGAACACTGAAGCTTTCTTT	CASTSAPGQKNTEAFF
many	TRBD2	TRBV12-3/TRBV12-4	TRBJ2-1	TGTGCCAGCAGTTTGGCAGGGAGGGCCTACAATGAGCAGTTCTTC	CASSLAGRAYNEQFF
many	-	TRBV12-3/TRBV12-4	TRBJ1-2	TGTGCCAGCAGTCCCCACAATATTCCGGGAGGTGGCTACACCTTC	CASSPHNIPGGGYTF
many	-	TRBV29-1	TRBJ2-1	TGCAGCGTCGAAAGGGGTGGCAATGAGCAGTTCTTC	CSVERGGNEQFF
many	-	TRBV6-5	TRBJ2-7	TGTGCCAGCAGTTCACCTGGGACACCTCTGAACGTAGAGCAGTACTTC	CASSSPGTPLNVEQYF
-	-	TRBV4-3	TRBJ2-5	TGCGCCAGCAGCCAATCAATCTCAAGCGGGACCCAGTACTTC	CASSQSISSGTQYF
once	TRBD1	TRBV29-1	TRBJ2-7	TGCAGCGCTACTCCCGGGACAGAGACCTACGAGCAGTACTTC	CSATPGTETYEQYF
many	TRBD1	TRBV12-3/TRBV12-4	TRBJ1-6	TGTGCCAGCAGGCAGGGGACAGGCCGAAATTCACCCCTCCACTTT	CASRQGTGRNSPLHF
many	TRBD2	TRBV5-6	TRBJ2-1	TGTGCCAGCAGTCGTAGGACTAGCGGGGGCTACAATGAGCAGTTCTTC	CASSRRTSGGYNEQFF
many	-	TRBV6-1	TRBJ2-3	TGTGCCAGCAGTGCCACTCAGGGAGATACGCAGTATTTT	CASSATQGDTQYF
many	TRBD2	TRBV12-3/TRBV12-4	TRBJ2-4	TGTGCCAGCAGTCCCCCGGGACTAGGCAACATTCAGTACTTC	CASSPPGLGNIQYF
few	-	TRBV5-1	TRBJ2-3	TGCGCCAGCAGCGAAGGAGGGGGGGGCTCAGATACGCAGTATTTT	CASSEGGGGSDTQYF
many	-	TRBV12-3/TRBV12-4	TRBJ2-5	TGTGCCAGCAGTTCCAGGGGGGTCCAAGAGACCCAGTACTTC	CASSSRGVQETQYF
many	-	TRBV5-1	TRBJ1-5	TGCGCCAGCAGCTTGGAAGGGGCCCTTGGCAATCAGCCCCAGCATTTT	CASSLEGALGNQPQHF
many	TRBD1	TRBV6-1	TRBJ1-2	TGTGCCAGCAGACCAGGGGGGGCCTATGGCTACACCTTC	CASRPGGAYGYTF
many	TRBD2	TRBV4-1	TRBJ2-3	TGCGCCAGCAGCCAAGTTCAGGGACTAGCGGGCACAGATACGCAGTATTTT	CASSQVQGLAGTDTQYF
many	-	TRBV28	TRBJ2-2	TGTGCCACCTGGGGGGTTGTCTCCGGGGAGCTGTTTTTT	CATWGVVSGELFF
many	TRBD1	TRBV7-2	TRBJ2-2	TGTGCCAGCAGCTTGGACAGGATAACCGGGGAGCTGTTTTTT	CASSLDRITGELFF
many	-	TRBV7-9	TRBJ1-6	TGTGCCAGCAGAAGGGACATGGGCAATAATTCACCCCTCCACTTT	CASRRDMGNNSPLHF
many	-	TRBV19	TRBJ1-5	TGTGCCAGTAGTATAGCTTCCTTTCGCGGGCCCCAGCATTTT	CASSIASFRGPQHF
many	-	TRBV9	TRBJ2-3	TGTGCCAGCAGCGTAGTCACAGGGCGCACAGATACGCAGTATTTT	CASSVVTGRTDTQYF